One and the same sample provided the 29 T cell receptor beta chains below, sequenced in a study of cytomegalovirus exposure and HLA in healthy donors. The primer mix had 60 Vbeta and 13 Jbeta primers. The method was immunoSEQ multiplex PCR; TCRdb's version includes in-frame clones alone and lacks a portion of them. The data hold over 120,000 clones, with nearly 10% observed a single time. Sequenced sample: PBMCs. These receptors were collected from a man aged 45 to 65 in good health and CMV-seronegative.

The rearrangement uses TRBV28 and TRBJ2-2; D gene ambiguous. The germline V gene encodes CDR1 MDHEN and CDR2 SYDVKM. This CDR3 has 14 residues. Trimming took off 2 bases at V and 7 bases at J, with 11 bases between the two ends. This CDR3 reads CASSLAHTNGELFF. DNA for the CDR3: TGTGCCAGCAGTTTAGCACATACCAACGGGGAGCTGTTTTTT.

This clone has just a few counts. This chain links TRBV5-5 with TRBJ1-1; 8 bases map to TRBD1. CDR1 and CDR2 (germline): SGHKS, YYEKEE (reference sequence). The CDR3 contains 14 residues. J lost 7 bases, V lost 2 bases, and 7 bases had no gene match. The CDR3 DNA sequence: TGTGCCAGCAGCTTTCTACAGGGGGGATATGAAGCTTTCTTT. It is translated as CASSFLQGGYEAFF.

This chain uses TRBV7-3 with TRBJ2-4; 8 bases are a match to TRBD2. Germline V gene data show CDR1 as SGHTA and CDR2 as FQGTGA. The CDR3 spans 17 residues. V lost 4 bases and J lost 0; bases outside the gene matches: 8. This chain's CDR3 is CASSSIGTRLAKNIQYF. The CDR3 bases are TGTGCCAGCAGCTCGATCGGGACTAGGCTAGCCAAAAACATTCAGTACTTC.

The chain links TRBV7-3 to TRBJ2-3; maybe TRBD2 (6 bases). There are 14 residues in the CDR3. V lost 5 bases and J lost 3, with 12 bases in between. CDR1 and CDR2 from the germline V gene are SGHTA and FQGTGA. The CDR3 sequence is CASSKAGLTDTQYF. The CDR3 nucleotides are TGTGCCAGCAGCAAGGCGGGATTAACAGATACGCAGTATTTT. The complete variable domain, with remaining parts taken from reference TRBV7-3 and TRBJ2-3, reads GAGVSQTPSNKVTEKGKYVELRCDPISGHTALYWYRQSLGQGPEFLIYFQGTGAADDSGLPNDRFFAVRPEGSVSTLKIQRTERGDSAVYLCASSKAGLTDTQYFGPGTRLTVL.

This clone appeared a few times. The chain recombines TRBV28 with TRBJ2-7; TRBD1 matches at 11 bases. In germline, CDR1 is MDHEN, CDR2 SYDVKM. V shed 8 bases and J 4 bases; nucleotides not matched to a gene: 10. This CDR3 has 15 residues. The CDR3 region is CASLNLGTGGYEQYF. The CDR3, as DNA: TGTGCCAGCCTTAACCTCGGGACAGGGGGTTACGAGCAGTACTTC.

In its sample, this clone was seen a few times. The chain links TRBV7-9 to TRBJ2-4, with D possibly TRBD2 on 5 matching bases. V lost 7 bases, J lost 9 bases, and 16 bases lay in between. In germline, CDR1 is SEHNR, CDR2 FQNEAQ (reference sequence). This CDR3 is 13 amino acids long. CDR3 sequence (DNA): TGTGCCAGCAACCTTCTACTAGAGGCCATTCAGTACTTC. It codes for CASNLLLEAIQYF.

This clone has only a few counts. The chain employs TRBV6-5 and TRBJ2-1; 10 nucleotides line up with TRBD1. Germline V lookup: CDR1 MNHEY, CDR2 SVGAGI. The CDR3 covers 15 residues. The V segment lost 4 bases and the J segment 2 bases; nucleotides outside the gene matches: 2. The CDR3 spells CASSSDRGPYNEQFF. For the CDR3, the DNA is TGTGCCAGCAGTTCAGACAGGGGGCCCTACAATGAGCAGTTCTTC.

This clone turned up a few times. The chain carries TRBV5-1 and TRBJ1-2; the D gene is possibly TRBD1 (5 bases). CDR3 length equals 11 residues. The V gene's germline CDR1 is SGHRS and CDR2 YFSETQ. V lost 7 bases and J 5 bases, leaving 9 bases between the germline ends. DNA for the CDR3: TGCGCCAGCGGAGGGGAATATGGCTACACCTTC. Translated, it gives CASGGEYGYTF. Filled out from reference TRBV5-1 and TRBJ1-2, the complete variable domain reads KAGVTQTPRYLIKTRGQQVTLSCSPISGHRSVSWYQQTPGQGLQFLFEYFSETQRNKGNFPGRFSGRQFSNSRSEMNVSTLELGDSALYLCASGGEYGYTFGSGTRLTVV.

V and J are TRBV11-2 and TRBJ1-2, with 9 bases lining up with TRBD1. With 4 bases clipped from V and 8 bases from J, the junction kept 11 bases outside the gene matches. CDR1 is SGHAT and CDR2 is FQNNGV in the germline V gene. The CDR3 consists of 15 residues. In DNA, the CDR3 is TGTGCCAGCAGCTCCCTCACGACAGGGGGATTGGGCTACACCTTC. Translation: CASSSLTTGGLGYTF.

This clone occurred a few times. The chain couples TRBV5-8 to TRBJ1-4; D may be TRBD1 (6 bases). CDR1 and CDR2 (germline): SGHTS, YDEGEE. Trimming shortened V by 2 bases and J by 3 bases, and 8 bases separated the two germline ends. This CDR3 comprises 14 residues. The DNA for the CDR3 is TGTGCCAGCAGCTTAAGACAGGCTAATGAAAAACTGTTTTTT. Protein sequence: CASSLRQANEKLFF.

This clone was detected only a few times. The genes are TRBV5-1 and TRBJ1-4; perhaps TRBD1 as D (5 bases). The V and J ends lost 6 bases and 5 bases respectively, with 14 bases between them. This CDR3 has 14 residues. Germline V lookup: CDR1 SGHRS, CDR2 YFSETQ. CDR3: CASTDDRGNEKLFF. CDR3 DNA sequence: TGCGCCAGCACCGACGACAGAGGCAATGAAAAACTGTTTTTT.

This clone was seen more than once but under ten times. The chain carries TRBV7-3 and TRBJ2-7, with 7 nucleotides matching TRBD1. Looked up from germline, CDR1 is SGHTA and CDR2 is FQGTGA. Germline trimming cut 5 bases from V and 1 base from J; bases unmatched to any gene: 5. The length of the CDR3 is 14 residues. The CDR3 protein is CASSETGSSYEQYF. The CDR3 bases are TGTGCCAGCAGCGAGACAGGGTCTTCCTACGAGCAGTACTTC.

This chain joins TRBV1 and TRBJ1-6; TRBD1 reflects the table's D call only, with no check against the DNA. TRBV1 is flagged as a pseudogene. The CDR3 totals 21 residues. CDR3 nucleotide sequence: TGCACCAGCAGTCTAAGCCCGGGACAGGACAACCTTATGTCCTATAATTCACCCCTCCACTTT. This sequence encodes CTSSLSPGQDNLMSYNSPLHF.

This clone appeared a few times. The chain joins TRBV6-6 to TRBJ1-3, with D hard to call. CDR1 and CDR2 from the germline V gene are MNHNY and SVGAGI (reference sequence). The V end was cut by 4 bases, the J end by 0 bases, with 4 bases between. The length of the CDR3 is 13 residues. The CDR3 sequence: CASSWASGNTIYF. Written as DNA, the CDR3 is TGTGCCAGCAGTTGGGCCTCTGGAAACACCATATATTTT.

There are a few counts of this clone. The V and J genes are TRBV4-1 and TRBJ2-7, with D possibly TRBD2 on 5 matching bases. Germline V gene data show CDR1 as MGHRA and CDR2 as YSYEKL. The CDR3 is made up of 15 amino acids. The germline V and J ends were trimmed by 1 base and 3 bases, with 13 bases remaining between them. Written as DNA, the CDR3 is TGCGCCAGCAGCCAAGTGGGGAGCACACTCTACGAGCAGTACTTC. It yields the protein CASSQVGSTLYEQYF.

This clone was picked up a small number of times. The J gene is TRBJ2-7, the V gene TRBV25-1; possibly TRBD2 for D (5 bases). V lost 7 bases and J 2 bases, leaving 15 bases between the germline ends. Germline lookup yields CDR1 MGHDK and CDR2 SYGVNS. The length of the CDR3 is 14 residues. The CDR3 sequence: CASTPYGVTYEQYF. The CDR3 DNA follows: TGTGCCAGCACCCCTTACGGGGTTACCTACGAGCAGTACTTC.

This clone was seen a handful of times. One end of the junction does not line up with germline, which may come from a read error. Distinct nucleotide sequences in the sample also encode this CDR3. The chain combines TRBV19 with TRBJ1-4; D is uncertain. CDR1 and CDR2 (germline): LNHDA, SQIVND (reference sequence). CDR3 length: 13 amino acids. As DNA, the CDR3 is TGTGCCAGTAGACAGCCTGGTAATGAAAAGCTGTTTTTT. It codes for CASRQPGNEKLFF. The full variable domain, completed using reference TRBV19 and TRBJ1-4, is DGGITQSPKYLFRKEGQNVTLSCEQNLNHDAMYWYRQDPGQGLRLIYYSQIVNDFQKGDIAEGYSVSREKKESFPLTVTSAQKNPTAFYLCASRQPGNEKLFFGSGTQLSVL.

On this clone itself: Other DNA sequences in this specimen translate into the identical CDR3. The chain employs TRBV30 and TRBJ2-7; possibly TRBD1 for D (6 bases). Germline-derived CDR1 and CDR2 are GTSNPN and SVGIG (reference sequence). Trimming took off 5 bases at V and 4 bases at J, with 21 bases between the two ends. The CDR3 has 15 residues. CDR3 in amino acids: CAWANLGARGYEQYF. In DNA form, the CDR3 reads TGTGCCTGGGCGAATTTGGGGGCAAGGGGGTACGAGCAGTACTTC.

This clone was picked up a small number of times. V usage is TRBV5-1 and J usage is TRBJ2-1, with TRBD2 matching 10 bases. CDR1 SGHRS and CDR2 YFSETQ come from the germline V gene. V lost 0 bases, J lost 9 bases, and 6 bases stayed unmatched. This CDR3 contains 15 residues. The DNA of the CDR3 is TGCGCCAGCAGCTTGGCCGCTAGCGGGAGTTCTGAGCAGTTCTTC. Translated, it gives CASSLAASGSSEQFF.

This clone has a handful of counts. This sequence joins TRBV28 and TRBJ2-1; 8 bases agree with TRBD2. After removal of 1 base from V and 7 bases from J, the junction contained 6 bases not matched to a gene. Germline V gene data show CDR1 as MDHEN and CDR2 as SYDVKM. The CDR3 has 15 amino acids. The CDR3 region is CASSLSTPGGNEQFF. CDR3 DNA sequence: TGTGCCAGCAGTTTATCTACCCCGGGGGGGAATGAGCAGTTCTTC.

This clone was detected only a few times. CDR3 sequence: CASSLEVTDDYGYTF. The DNA for the CDR3 is TGTGCCAGCAGTTTAGAGGTTACCGATGACTATGGCTACACCTTC. The V call is TRBV28, the J call TRBJ1-2; D unclear. Germline V gives CDR1 MDHEN, CDR2 SYDVKM. V lost 2 bases and J 3 bases, leaving 13 bases between the germline ends. The CDR3 length is 15 residues.

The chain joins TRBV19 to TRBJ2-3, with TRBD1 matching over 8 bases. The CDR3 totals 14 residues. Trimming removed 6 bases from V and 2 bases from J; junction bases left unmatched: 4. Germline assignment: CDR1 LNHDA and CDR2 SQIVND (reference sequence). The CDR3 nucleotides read TGTGCCAGTAGAGACAGGGGTTCCACAGATACGCAGTATTTT. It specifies CASRDRGSTDTQYF.

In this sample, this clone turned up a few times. CDR3 sequence: CSARQGADTQYF. CDR3 sequence (DNA): TGCAGCGCCCGACAGGGGGCAGATACGCAGTATTTT. The V and J genes are TRBV29-1 and TRBJ2-3, with TRBD1 matching 9 bases. V was pared by 7 bases and J by 4 bases, with 3 bases of the junction left unmatched. Germline lookup yields CDR1 SQVTM and CDR2 ANQGSEA. CDR3 length equals 12 residues.

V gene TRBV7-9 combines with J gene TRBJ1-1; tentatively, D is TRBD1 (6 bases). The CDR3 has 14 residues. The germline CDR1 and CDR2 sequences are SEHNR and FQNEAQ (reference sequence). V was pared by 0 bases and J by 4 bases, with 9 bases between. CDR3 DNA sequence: TGTGCCAGCAGCTTAGCCCCGACAGGCACTGAAGCTTTCTTT. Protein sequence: CASSLAPTGTEAFF.

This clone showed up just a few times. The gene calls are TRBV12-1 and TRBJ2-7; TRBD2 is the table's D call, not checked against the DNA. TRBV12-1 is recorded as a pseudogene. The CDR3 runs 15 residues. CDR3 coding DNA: TGTGCCAACGCAAATTTACTAGCGGACTCCTACGAGCAGTACTTC. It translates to CANANLLADSYEQYF.

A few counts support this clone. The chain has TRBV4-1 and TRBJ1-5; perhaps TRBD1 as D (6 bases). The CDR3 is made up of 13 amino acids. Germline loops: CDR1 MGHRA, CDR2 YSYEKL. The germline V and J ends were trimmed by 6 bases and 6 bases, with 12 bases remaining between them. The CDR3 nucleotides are TGCGCCAGCAGTCTAAACAGGGCTCAGCCCCAGCATTTT. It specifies CASSLNRAQPQHF.

CDR3: CASSDYRGKIDGYTF. Written as DNA, the CDR3 is TGCGCCAGCAGTGACTACAGGGGAAAGATCGATGGCTACACCTTC. V is TRBV10-2 and J is TRBJ1-2; 7 bases match TRBD1. The CDR3 extends over 15 amino acids. Germline V gives CDR1 WSHSY, CDR2 SAAADI. Trimming cost V 3 bases and J 6 bases; bases outside gene matches: 10.

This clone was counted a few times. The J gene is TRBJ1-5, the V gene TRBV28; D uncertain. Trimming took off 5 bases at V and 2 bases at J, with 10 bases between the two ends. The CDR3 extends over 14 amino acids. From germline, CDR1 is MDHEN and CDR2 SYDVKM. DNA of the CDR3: TGTGCCAGCAGTCCTCATACAGGCAATCAGCCCCAGCATTTT. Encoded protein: CASSPHTGNQPQHF.

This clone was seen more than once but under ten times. CDR3 nucleotide sequence: TGCGCCAGCAGCGTACAGGAGAGCGTTACTGAAGCTTTCTTT. Encoded protein: CASSVQESVTEAFF. This chain uses TRBV5-1 with TRBJ1-1; D is perhaps TRBD1 (5 bases). Germline V gene sequence: CDR1 SGHRS, CDR2 YFSETQ. Trimming pared 4 bases from V and 5 bases from J, leaving 15 bases between. The CDR3 runs to 14 residues.